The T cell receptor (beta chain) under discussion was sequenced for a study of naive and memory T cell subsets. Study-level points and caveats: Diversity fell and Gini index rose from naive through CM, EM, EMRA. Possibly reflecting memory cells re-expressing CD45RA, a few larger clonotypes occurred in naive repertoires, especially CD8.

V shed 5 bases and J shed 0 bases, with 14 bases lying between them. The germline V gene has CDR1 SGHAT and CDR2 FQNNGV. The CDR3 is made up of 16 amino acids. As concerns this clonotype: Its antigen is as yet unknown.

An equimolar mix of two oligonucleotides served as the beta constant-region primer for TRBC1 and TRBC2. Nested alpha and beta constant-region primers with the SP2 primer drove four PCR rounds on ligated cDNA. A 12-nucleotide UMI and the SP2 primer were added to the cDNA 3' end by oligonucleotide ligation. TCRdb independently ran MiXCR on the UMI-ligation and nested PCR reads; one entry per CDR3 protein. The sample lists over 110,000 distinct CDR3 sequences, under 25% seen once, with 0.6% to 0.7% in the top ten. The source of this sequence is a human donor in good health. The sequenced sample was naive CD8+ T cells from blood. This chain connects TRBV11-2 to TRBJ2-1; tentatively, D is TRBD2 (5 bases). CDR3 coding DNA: TGTGCCAGCAGCCGCCCGGGGTCCCGCTCCTACAATGAGCAGTTCTTC. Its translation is CASSRPGSRSYNEQFF.